The clone carrying this TCR beta chain occurred a few times. Its target is unknown. TCRbeta library preparation incorporated unique molecular identifiers. TCRdb re-analysed the PCR reads in MiXCR, keeping a single row per CDR3 protein. The table has approximately 430,000 distinct CDR3 sequences, around 16% seen once. Germline trimming cut 5 bases from V and 8 bases from J; bases unmatched to any gene: 9. There are 15 residues in the CDR3. These data are taken from a study of T-cell reconstitution after alpha-beta-depleted transplantation in children. Study findings and constraints: The high TCRbeta diversity at day 60 in some patients came from surviving recipient T cells and thymic progenitors. At around two months after transplant, the alpha-beta T cells were reportedly derived from several hundred expanded clones that came from non-depleted graft cells. Newly generated T cells supplied most T-cell counts and diversity one year post-transplant.

This chain connects TRBV12-3 or TRBV12-4 to TRBJ1-6; TRBD1 matches 7 bases. This specimen consisted of PBMCs, mostly from graft donor cells, obtained 360 days after TCRalphabeta/CD19-depleted stem cell transplant. The sequence was collected from a boy younger than two who had a stem cell transplant for Wiskott-Aldrich syndrome, so the T cells may come from the graft donor. CDR3 sequence: CASSPIQGEYSPLHF. CDR3 coding DNA: TGTGCCAGCAGTCCGATCCAGGGGGAATATTCACCCCTCCACTTT.